This T cell receptor beta chain was sequenced in a study of blood T cell repertoires in COVID-19. Profiling relied on immunoSEQ multiplex PCR, and the TCRdb table lists in-frame clones only, not all of them. The top ten hold 28% of the sample, which has tens of thousands of clones, roughly nine tenths seen once. The V gene's germline CDR1 is SNHLY and CDR2 FYNNEI. The CDR3 has 17 residues. Trimming pared 4 bases from V and 3 bases from J, leaving 18 bases between. The TCR comes from a woman aged 80 or over with acute or convalescent COVID-19. Sequenced: peripheral blood. V usage is TRBV2 and J usage is TRBJ2-2; weak D call: TRBD1 (6 bases). The CDR3 spells CASSGEQGSWDTGELFF. Written as DNA, the CDR3 is TGTGCCAGCAGTGGGGAACAGGGTTCGTGGGACACCGGGGAGCTGTTTTTT.